The rows below give T cell receptor beta chains drawn from one sample of a study of monozygotic twins with inflammatory bowel disease. TCRdb re-called the 5' RACE reads and catalogs CDR3 proteins one per entry, DNA excluded. This table lists about 330,000 distinct CDR3 sequences. Sequencing was carried out using blood. Receptors were obtained from a human donor with ulcerative colitis or Crohn's disease, or a healthy co-twin of an affected twin (not recorded which). Each CDR3 is given with its conserved first and last residue.

V,J,CDR3
TRBV11-2,TRBJ1-1,CASSSSTTGAGEAFF
TRBV18,TRBJ2-3,CASSPRGGDTQYF
TRBV24-1,TRBJ2-3,CATSDVGTSLSTDTQYF
TRBV5-1,TRBJ2-1,CASSLAASGRSNEQFF
TRBV5-1,TRBJ2-7,CASTDTGKKFYEQYF
TRBV12-3/TRBV12-4,TRBJ1-2,CASNHRGALMENYGYTF
TRBV2,TRBJ2-3,CASEVELATTDTQYF
TRBV19,TRBJ2-2,CASSIRGSTGELFF
TRBV28,TRBJ1-2,CASSLSGPNYGYTF
TRBV19,TRBJ1-1,CASRIDDGNTEAFF
TRBV10-2,TRBJ1-3,CASSDLKVMGNTIYF
TRBV6-2/TRBV6-3,TRBJ2-2,CASSSHEDSTPRDTGELFF
TRBV20-1,TRBJ2-5,CSGQEWGALKTQYF
TRBV20-1,TRBJ2-5,CSAPKSGKTSGETQYF
TRBV19,TRBJ2-7,CASSHGSRTYEQYF
TRBV28,TRBJ1-1,CASMPNAGGAFF
TRBV2,TRBJ1-5,CASSRTGGEVGGPQHF